These 10 T cell receptor beta chains originate from one sample sequenced in a study of blood T cell repertoires in COVID-19. The protocol was immunoSEQ multiplex PCR, while the TCRdb copy is restricted to in-frame clones and leaves out a portion. The sample has approximately 130,000 clones, 77% seen once. The specimen sequenced was peripheral blood. Receptor source: a human donor in a cohort sampled during active COVID-19.

This chain links TRBV9 with TRBJ1-1; unclear D gene. V lost 2 bases, J lost 0 bases, and 11 bases lay in between. The CDR3 consists of 15 residues. Germline CDR1 is SGDLS and CDR2 is YYNGEE. The CDR3 DNA reads TGTGCCAGCAGCGTCGACACAACCGTGAACACTGAAGCTTTCTTT. Protein sequence: CASSVDTTVNTEAFF.

V and J are TRBV15 and TRBJ2-7; possibly TRBD2 for D (6 bases). Germline loops: CDR1 LNHNV, CDR2 YYDKDF (reference sequence). Trimming took off 5 bases at V and 3 bases at J, with 11 bases between the two ends. The CDR3 totals 13 residues. Written as DNA, the CDR3 is TGTGCCACCAGCGCGGGACCCAGCTACGAGCAGTACTTC. This gives the protein CATSAGPSYEQYF.

The chain has TRBV30 and TRBJ1-3; unclear D gene. The germline V and J ends were trimmed by 0 bases and 3 bases, with 12 bases remaining between them. Germline values: CDR1 GTSNPN, CDR2 SVGIG (reference sequence). The CDR3 runs to 15 residues. CDR3 sequence (DNA): TGTGCCTGGAGTGTTGGCAGTAATGTTGGAAACACCATATATTTT. It specifies CAWSVGSNVGNTIYF.

The table lists this clone with many counts. The chain is built from TRBV14 and TRBJ1-1; the D is unclear. The CDR3 runs to 14 residues. Trimming took 1 base from V and 2 from J, leaving 8 bases between them. Per germline, CDR1 SGHDN and CDR2 FVKESK. This chain's CDR3 is CASSQGGRNTEAFF. For the CDR3, the DNA is TGTGCCAGCAGCCAAGGAGGGAGAAACACTGAAGCTTTCTTT.

The rearrangement uses TRBV2 and TRBJ2-7; 12 bases are shared with TRBD2. Looked up from germline, CDR1 is SNHLY and CDR2 is FYNNEI. Trimming at V came to 5 bases and at J to 3 bases, leaving 5 bases not matched to a gene. CDR3 length: 15 amino acids. CDR3 nucleotides: TGTGCCAGCAGTTCGACTAGCGGGAGTGTCTACGAGCAGTACTTC. Residues: CASSSTSGSVYEQYF.

V is TRBV7-2 and J is TRBJ2-3; 12 nucleotides agree with TRBD2. The CDR3 runs to 16 residues. The V gene end was trimmed by 5 bases and the J gene end by 7 bases; junction bases not matched to a gene: 10. Germline V gene data show CDR1 as SGHTA and CDR2 as FQGNSA. The CDR3 is CASSPKRTSGDYTQYF. CDR3 bases: TGTGCCAGCAGCCCGAAGAGGACTAGCGGGGACTATACGCAGTATTTT.

This clone was picked up a small number of times. J is TRBJ2-5 and V is TRBV6-5, with 10 positions matching TRBD1. V was clipped by 2 bases and J by 4 bases; unmatched bases: 4. CDR3 length equals 15 residues. Germline V gene sequence: CDR1 MNHEY, CDR2 SVGAGI. CDR3 amino acids: CASSYRTGGLETQYF. The CDR3 DNA reads TGTGCCAGCAGTTACCGGACAGGGGGGTTAGAGACCCAGTACTTC.

This chain uses TRBV27 with TRBJ2-7; D is perhaps TRBD2 (6 bases). V was clipped by 9 bases and J by 5 bases, with 17 bases between them. Germline CDR1 is MNHEY and CDR2 is SMNVEV (reference sequence). This CDR3 comprises 13 residues. CDR3: CARGVAGTDEQYF. CDR3 nucleotide sequence: TGTGCCAGAGGGGTCGCGGGGACGGACGAGCAGTACTTC.

This clone was counted a few times. The genes are TRBV5-4 and TRBJ1-1; TRBD1 agrees at 8 bases. J gave up 6 bases and V 2 bases, and 6 bases lay outside the gene matches. This CDR3 has 14 amino acids. Per germline, CDR1 SGHNT and CDR2 YYREEE (reference sequence). The CDR3 here is CASSLGQGIAEAFF. CDR3 nucleotide sequence: TGTGCCAGCAGCTTAGGACAGGGAATCGCTGAAGCTTTCTTT.

The chain joins TRBV4-1 to TRBJ1-4; 10 bases line up with TRBD1. Trimming took 4 bases from V and 8 from J; bases not matched to a gene: 7. The CDR3 loop spans 15 amino acids. CDR1 and CDR2 (germline): MGHRA, YSYEKL. As DNA, the CDR3 is TGCGCCAGCAGCCGCACCGGGACAGGGGTCGAAAAACTGTTTTTT. It codes for CASSRTGTGVEKLFF.